The subject of this entry is one TCR beta chain. The repertoire was sequenced with immunoSEQ multiplex PCR; TCRdb's copy has only in-frame clones and lacks some. The sample consists of tens of thousands of clones, 80% to 95% of them appearing once. The source of the sample is a study of Tregs in tolerant kidney transplant recipients. Germline loops: CDR1 ENHRY, CDR2 SYGVKD. V lost 6 bases to trimming and J lost 0 bases, with 15 bases between them. The CDR3 has 15 residues. Related graft donors supplied nonmyeloablative bone marrow transplants, and mixed chimerism was transient. Unstimulated regulatory T cells (CD4+CD25+CD127-), CD4+CD25- non-regulatory cells, CD4 and CD8 cells were FACS-sorted from thawed PBMCs.

The source material was CD4+ T cells from blood (PBMCs), sampled 12 months after the transplant. This clonotype was sampled from a human patient who received a combined kidney and bone marrow transplant. Certain T cells may be donor cells from the graft. The chain has TRBV10-3 and TRBJ2-7, with D possibly being TRBD2 (5 bases). The DNA of the CDR3 is TGTGCCATCAGAGGCAGCGGTGCAGCCTCCTACGAGCAGTACTTC. Translating it yields CAIRGSGAASYEQYF.